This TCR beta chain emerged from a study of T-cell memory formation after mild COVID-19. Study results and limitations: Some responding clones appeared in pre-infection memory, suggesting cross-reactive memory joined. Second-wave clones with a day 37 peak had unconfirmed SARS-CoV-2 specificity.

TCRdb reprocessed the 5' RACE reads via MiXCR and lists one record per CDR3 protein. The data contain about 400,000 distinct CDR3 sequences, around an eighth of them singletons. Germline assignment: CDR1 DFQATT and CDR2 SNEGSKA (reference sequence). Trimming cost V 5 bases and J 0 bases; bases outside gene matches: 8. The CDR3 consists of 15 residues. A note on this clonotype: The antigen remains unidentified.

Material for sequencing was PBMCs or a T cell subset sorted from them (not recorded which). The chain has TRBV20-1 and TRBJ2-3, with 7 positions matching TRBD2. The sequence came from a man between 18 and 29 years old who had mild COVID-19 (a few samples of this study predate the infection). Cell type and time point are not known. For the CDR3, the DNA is TGCAGTGCTGCCCCTGGGAGGGAGAGCACAGATACGCAGTATTTT. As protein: CSAAPGRESTDTQYF.